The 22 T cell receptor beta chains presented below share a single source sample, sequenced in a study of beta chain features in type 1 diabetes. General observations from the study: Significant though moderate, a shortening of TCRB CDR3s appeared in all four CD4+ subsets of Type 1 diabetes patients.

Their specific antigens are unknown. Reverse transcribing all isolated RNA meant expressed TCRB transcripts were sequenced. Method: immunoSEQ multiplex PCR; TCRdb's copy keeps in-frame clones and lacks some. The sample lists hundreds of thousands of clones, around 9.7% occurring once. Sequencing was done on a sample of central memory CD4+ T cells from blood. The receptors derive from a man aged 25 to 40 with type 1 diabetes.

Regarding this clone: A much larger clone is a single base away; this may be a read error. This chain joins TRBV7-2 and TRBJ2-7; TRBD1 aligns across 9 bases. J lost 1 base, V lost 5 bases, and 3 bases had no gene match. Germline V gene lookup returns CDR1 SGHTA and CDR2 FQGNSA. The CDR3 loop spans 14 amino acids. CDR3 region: CASSPGTGSYEQYF. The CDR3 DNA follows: TGTGCCAGCAGCCCCGGGACAGGGTCCTACGAGCAGTACTTC.

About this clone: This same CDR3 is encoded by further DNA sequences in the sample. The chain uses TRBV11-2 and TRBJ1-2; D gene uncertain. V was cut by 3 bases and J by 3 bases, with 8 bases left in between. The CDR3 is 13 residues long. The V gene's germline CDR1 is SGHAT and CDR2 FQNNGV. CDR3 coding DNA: TGTGCCAGCAGCTTCGGCCGAGACTATGGCTACACCTTC. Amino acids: CASSFGRDYGYTF.

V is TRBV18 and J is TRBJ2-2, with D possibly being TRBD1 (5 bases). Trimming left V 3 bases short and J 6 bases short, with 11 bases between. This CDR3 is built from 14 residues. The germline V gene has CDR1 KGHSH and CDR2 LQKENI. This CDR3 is CASSPEQGAGELFF. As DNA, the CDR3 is TGTGCCAGCTCACCGGAGCAGGGTGCCGGGGAGCTGTTTTTT.

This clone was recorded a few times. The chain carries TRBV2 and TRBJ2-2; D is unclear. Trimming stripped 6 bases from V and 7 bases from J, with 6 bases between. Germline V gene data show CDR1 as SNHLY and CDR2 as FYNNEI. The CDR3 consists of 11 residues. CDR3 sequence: CASRLVGELFF. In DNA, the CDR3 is TGTGCCAGCAGATTAGTCGGGGAGCTGTTTTTT.

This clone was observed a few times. The CDR3 loop is CASSGQGSSGNTIYF. The CDR3 region has the DNA TGTGCCAGCAGTGGACAGGGAAGTTCTGGAAACACCATATATTTT. The chain employs TRBV2 and TRBJ1-3; TRBD1 matches at 7 bases. Germline V gene sequence: CDR1 SNHLY, CDR2 FYNNEI. The length of the CDR3 is 15 residues. V was clipped by 4 bases and J by 1 base; unmatched bases: 4.

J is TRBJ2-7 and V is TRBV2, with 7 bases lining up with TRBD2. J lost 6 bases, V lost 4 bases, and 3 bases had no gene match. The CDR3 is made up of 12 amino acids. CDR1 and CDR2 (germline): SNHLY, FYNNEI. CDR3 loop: CASSATGGEQYF. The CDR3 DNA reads TGTGCCAGCAGTGCTACGGGGGGCGAGCAGTACTTC.

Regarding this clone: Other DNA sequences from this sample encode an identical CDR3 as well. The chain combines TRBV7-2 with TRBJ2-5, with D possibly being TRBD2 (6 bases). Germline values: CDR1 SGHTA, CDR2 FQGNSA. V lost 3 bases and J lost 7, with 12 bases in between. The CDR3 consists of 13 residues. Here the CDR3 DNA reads TGTGCCAGCAGCTTGGCCCAGGGAGGGACCCAGTACTTC. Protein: CASSLAQGGTQYF.

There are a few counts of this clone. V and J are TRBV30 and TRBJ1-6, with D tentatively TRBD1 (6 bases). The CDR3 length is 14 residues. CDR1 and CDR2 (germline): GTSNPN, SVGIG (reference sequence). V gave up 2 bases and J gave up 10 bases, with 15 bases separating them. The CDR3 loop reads CAWSQSGTLSPLHF. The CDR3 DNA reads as TGTGCCTGGAGTCAATCCGGGACACTGTCACCCCTCCACTTT. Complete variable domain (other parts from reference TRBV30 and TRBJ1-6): SQTIHQWPATLVQPVGSPLSLECTVEGTSNPNLYWYRQAAGRGLQLLFYSVGIGQISSEVPQNLSASRPQDRQFILSSKKLLLSDSGFYLCAWSQSGTLSPLHFGNGTRLTVT.

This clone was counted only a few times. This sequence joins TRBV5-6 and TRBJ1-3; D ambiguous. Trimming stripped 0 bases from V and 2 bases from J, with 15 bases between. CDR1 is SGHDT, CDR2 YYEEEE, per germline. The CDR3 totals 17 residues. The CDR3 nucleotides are TGTGCCAGCAGCTTGGCAGTGGGCAGGATGGCTGGAAACACCATATATTTT. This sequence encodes CASSLAVGRMAGNTIYF.

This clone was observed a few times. The CDR3 here is CASSQDLQTVGANEKLFF. CDR3 nucleotides: TGCGCCAGCAGCCAAGATCTTCAAACGGTCGGGGCTAATGAAAAACTGTTTTTT. The chain is built from TRBV4-1 and TRBJ1-4; D is unclear. Germline assignment: CDR1 MGHRA and CDR2 YSYEKL. V was cut by 0 bases and J by 3 bases, with 17 bases left in between. The CDR3 runs 18 residues.

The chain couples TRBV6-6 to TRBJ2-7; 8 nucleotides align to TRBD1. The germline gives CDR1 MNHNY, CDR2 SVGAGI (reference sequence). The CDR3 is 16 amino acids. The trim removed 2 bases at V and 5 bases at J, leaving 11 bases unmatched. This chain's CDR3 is CASSYLQGASGNEQYF. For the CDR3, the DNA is TGTGCCAGCAGTTACCTTCAGGGGGCATCGGGCAACGAGCAGTACTTC.

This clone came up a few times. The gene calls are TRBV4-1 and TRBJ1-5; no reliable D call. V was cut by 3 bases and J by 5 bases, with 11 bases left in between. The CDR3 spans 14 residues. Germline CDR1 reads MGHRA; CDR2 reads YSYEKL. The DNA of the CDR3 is TGCGCCAGCAGCCATGGACGAGAGGATCAGCCCCAGCATTTT. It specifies CASSHGREDQPQHF.

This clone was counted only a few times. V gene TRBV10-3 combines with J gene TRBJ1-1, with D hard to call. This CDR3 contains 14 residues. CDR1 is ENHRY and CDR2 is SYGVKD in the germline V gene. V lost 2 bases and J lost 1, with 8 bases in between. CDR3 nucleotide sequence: TGTGCCATCAGTGAGGGGCGGGAGAACACTGAAGCTTTCTTT. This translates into CAISEGRENTEAFF.

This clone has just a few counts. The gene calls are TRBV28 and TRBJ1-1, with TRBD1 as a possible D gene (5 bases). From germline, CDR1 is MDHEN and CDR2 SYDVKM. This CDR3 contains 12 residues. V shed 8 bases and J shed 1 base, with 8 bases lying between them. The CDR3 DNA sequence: TGTGCCAGCGTAGACAGGAACACTGAAGCTTTCTTT. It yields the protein CASVDRNTEAFF.

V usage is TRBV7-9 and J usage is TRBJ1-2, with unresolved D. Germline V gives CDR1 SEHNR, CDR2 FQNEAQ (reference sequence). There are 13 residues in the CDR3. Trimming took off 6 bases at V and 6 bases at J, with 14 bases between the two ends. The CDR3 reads CASSSTELHGYTF. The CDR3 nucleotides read TGTGCCAGCAGTTCAACAGAGCTTCATGGCTACACCTTC.

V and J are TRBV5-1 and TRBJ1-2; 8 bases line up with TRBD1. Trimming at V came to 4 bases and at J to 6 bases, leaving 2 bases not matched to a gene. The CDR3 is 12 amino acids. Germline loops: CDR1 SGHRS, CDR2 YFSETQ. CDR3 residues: CASSADRDGYTF. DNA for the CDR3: TGCGCCAGCAGCGCGGACAGGGATGGCTACACCTTC.

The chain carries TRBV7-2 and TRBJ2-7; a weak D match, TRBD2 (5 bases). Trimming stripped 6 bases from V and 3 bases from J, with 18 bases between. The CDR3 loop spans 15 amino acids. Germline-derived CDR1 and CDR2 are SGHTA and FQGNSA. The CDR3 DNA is TGTGCCAGCAGTCCGGCCTCGGCGGCGGGCTACGAGCAGTACTTC. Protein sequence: CASSPASAAGYEQYF.

CDR3 protein: CASSQGHSGTQYF. The CDR3 DNA sequence: TGCGCCAGCAGCCAAGGACATTCGGGAACCCAGTACTTC. The chain couples TRBV4-3 to TRBJ2-5, with a possible D match to TRBD2 (5 bases). Per the germline V gene, CDR1 is LGHNA and CDR2 is YSLEER. There are 13 residues in the CDR3. Trimming took 1 base from V and 8 from J, leaving 11 bases between them.

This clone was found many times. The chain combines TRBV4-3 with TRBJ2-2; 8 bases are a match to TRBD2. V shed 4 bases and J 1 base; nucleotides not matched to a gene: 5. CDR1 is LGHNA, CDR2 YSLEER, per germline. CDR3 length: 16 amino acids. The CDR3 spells CASSPRLAKNTGELFF. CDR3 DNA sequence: TGCGCCAGCAGCCCGAGACTAGCGAAGAACACCGGGGAGCTGTTTTTT.

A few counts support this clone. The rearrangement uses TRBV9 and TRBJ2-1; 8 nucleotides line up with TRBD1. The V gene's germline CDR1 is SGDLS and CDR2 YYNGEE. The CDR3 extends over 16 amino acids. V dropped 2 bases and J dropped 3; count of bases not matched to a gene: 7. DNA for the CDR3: TGTGCCAGCAGCGTTAAAGTAACAGGGGGCTACAATGAGCAGTTCTTC. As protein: CASSVKVTGGYNEQFF.

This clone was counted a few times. The CDR3 is CATQNRPEAFF. As DNA, the CDR3 is TGTGCCACCCAGAACAGACCTGAAGCTTTCTTT. This chain connects TRBV6-1 to TRBJ1-1; no clear D gene. Trimming cost V 10 bases and J 6 bases, with 12 bases left between them. Germline values: CDR1 MNHNS, CDR2 SASEGT. This CDR3 has 11 amino acids.

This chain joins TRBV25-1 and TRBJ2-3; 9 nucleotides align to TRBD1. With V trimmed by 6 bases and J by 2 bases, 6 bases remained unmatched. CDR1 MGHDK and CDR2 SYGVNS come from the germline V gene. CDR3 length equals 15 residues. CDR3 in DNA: TGTGCCAGCAGCCAAGGACAGGGGCCCACAGATACGCAGTATTTT. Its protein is CASSQGQGPTDTQYF.